Detailed here is one TCR beta chain. Its antigen is unidentified. The data derive from a study of T cells in narcolepsy. Overall study context: Enrolled donors included narcolepsy type 1 or type 2 patients and healthy controls. General study results and limits: HCRT-specific and TRIB2-specific autoreactive clonotypes appeared among same-patient CSF and blood CD4+ clonotypes. Reportedly, autoreactive clonotypes were serially detected in patients' blood but not controls'. In some patient and control memory CD4+ samples, autoreactive clones were absent.

The CDR3 covers 15 residues. The V end lost 2 bases, the J end lost 7 bases, and 14 bases lay between the germline ends. Looked up from germline, CDR1 is SEHNR and CDR2 is FQNEAQ (reference sequence). The assay was immunoSEQ multiplex PCR, and TCRdb's table has in-frame clones only and misses some. The sample has some 23,000 clones, about four fifths seen once. This receptor was taken from a human donor with narcolepsy. The chain recombines TRBV7-9 with TRBJ1-4, with D tentatively TRBD1 (5 bases). What was sequenced was CD45RA- memory CD4+ T cells from PBMCs. The DNA for the CDR3 is TGTGCCAGCAGCTTATATCCCGGGGGTACTGAAAAACTGTTTTTT. Translation gives CASSLYPGGTEKLFF.